This TCR beta chain was captured by sequencing in a study of response to subunit inactivated influenza vaccine listed by TCRdb under 2018. Turning to the overall study: Deep quantitative profiling of the T cell receptor repertoire was used in the study to follow responses to a trivalent subunit inactivated influenza vaccine. Overall study results and their limits: The authors proposed that each seasonal influenza vaccination may bring in only a limited number of new T cells.

Receptors were amplified or captured by RT-PCR. Data came from an Illumina HiSeq 2500. TCRdb cleaned the public reads at Q25 with fastp, built clones with MiXCR and kept in-frame beta chains. Rows merge per CDR3 protein into single entries with the most common DNA and genes. This sample has some 850,000 distinct CDR3 sequences in its table, and around a sixth of those were observed once. The top ten constitute about a tenth of the sample. With regard to this clonotype: The target of this receptor is not known. No much larger clone is present one base from it, and per-base qualities are unavailable.

V and J lose 7 bases and 0 bases, and a span of 9 bases separates them. The CDR3 spans 13 residues, from the cysteine through the phenylalanine. The entry retains the CDR3 DNA only, 39 bases that are in frame from base 1. Looking up the germline V gene yields CDR1 MNHNS and CDR2 SASEGT. The receptor's source is a man between 50 and 59 years old who received an inactivated influenza vaccine. Donor details come from another sample of the same person, matched by shared clones. The sequenced sample was PBMCs from blood, obtained around 5 days after vaccination. The rearrangement combines TRBV6-1 with TRBJ1-2; the D gene is not confidently resolved. CDR3 reads: CASKEGSNYGYTF. The nucleotide sequence reads TGTGCCAGCAAGGAAGGATCTAACTATGGCTACACCTTC.